The clone carrying this TCR beta chain has ten or more counts. What it binds is not known. The sample belongs to a study of Graves' ophthalmopathy and Graves' hyperthyroidism. Points from the study as a whole: The 13-signature model separated ophthalmopathy from stable hyperthyroidism at around 88% sensitivity and about 80% specificity. The model predicted progression of ophthalmopathy with a sensitivity of about 70%, and its specificity was about 76%.

V shed 0 bases, J shed 1 base, and the junction held 0 bases outside the gene matches. The CDR3 runs to 14 residues. The authors amplified TCR beta CDR3 regions from RNA transcripts. The first-round RT-PCR employed HTBI primers together with the Qiagen OneStep RT-PCR kit. A multiplex PCR was then performed as the second round. TCRdb redid the calling of the multiplex PCR reads with MiXCR, one entry per CDR3 protein. Here the sample spans 400,000 to 500,000 distinct CDR3 sequences, around 21% being singletons. Hyperthyroidism qualified as stable when ophthalmopathy did not develop within 18 months of follow-up.

The sequence was collected from a woman under 30 with stable Graves' hyperthyroidism. Sequences were obtained from peripheral blood. This chain links TRBV12-3 or TRBV12-4 with TRBJ2-7; 7 nucleotides agree with TRBD1. DNA for the CDR3: TGTGCCAGCAGTTTAGCGGGACAGTCCTACGAGCAGTACTTC. It yields the protein CASSLAGQSYEQYF.